The clone carrying this T cell receptor (beta chain) has more than one count but fewer than ten. The antigen remains unidentified. Produced via immunoSEQ multiplex PCR; TCRdb's table is partial and in-frame only. The table includes approximately 70,000 clones, roughly 73% detected once. CDR3 length equals 13 residues. Trimming stripped 3 bases from V and 7 bases from J, with 9 bases between. Germline CDR1 and CDR2: SGHAT and FQNNGV. This specimen belongs to a study of vaccination effects on CD4 cells after COVID-19. Background on the study: The second dose preceded post-vaccine samples by a median of 72 days. Study-wide findings and caveats: Convalescent patients were scarce in the study, and it lacked early post-infection timepoints.

Isolating CD4+ T cells followed approximately 9 days of culture. Each participant was administered two doses of either the BNT162b2 or the mRNA-1273 vaccine. The authors exchanged half the medium for IL-2 medium on days 3 and 7. The clonotype comes from a human donor who received a COVID-19 vaccine. The material sequenced was CD4+ T cells from PBMCs cultured without peptide, taken after COVID-19 vaccination. This chain connects TRBV11-2 to TRBJ2-2; D is perhaps TRBD1 (5 bases). In nucleotides, the CDR3 is TGTGCCAGCAGCTTTACAGACAGCGGGGAGCTGTTTTTT. Translated: CASSFTDSGELFF.